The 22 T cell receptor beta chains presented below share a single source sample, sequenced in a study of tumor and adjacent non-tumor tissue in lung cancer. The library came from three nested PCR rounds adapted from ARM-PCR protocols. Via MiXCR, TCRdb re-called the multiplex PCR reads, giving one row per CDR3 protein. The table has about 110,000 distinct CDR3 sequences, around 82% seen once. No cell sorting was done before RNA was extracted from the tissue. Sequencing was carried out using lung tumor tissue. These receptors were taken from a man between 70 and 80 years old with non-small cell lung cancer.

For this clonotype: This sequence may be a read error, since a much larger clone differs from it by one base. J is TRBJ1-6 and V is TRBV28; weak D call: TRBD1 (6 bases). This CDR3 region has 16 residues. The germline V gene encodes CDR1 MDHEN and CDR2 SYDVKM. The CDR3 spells CAGSLQTGWDNSPLHF. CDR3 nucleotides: TGTGCCGGCAGTTTGCAAACAGGGTGGGATAATTCACCCCTCCACTTT.

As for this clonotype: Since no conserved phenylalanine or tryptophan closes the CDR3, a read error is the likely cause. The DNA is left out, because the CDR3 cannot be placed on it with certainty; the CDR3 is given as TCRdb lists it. CDR3 sequence reads: CTSSLAGVVGETQYS. The chain joins TRBV5-4 to TRBJ2-5; the D call TRBD2 from the table was never checked on the DNA. Germline CDR1 reads SGHNT; CDR2 reads YYREEE (reference sequence). Inclusive of both ends, the CDR3 amounts to 15 amino acids.

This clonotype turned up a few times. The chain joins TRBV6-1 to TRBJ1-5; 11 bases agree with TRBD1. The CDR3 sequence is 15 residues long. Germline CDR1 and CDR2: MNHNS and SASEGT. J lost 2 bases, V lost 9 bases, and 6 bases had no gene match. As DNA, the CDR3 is TGTGCCAGTAGCGCGGACAGGGGGCGCAATCAGCCCCAGCATTTT. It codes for CASSADRGRNQPQHF.

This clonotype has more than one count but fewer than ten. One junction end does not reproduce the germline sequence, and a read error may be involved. CDR3 coding DNA: TGCGCCAGCAGCTTGGTTTGGGACAGGGGTTATAATGAGCGGTTCTTC. It codes for CASSLVWDRGYNERFF. V usage is TRBV5-1 and J usage is TRBJ2-1; 10 bases line up with TRBD1. Germline CDR1 is SGHRS and CDR2 is YFSETQ. The CDR3 has 16 amino acids.

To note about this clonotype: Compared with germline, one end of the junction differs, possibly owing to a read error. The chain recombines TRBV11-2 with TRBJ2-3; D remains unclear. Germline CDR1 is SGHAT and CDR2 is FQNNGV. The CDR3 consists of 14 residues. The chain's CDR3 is CASSLTPGSNTEYF. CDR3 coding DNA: TGTGCTAGCAGCCTAACCCCCGGGTCAAATACGGAGTATTTT.

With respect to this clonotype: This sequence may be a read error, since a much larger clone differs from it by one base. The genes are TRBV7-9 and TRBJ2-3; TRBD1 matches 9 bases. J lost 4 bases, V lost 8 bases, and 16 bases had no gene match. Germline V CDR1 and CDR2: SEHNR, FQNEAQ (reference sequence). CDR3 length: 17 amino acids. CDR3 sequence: CASCYPRGRTGADTQYF. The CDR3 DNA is TGTGCCAGCTGCTACCCCCGGGGGCGGACAGGGGCAGATACGCAGTATTTT. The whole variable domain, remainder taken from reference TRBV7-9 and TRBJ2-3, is DTGVSQNPRHKITKRGQNVTFRCDPISEHNRLYWYRQTLGQGPEFLTYFQNEAQLEKSRLLSDRFSAERPKGSFSTLEIQRTEQGDSAMYLCASCYPRGRTGADTQYFGPGTRLTVL.

CDR3 bases: TGTGCCAGCAGTATACCCACAGGCGAGCAGTACTTC. Its translation is CASSIPTGEQYF. The chain employs TRBV28 and TRBJ2-7; tentative D call: TRBD1 (5 bases). Trimming stripped 5 bases from V and 6 bases from J, with 11 bases between. CDR3 length: 12 residues. Germline V gene lookup returns CDR1 MDHEN and CDR2 SYDVKM.

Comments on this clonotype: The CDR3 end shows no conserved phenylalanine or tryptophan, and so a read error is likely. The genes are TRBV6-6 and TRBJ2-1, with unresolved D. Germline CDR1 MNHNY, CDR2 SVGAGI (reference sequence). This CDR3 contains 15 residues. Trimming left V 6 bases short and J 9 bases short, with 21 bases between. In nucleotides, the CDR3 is TGTGCCAGCAGCCTCCCGAGAGTTTTTAACAGTGAGCAGTTCTTA. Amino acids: CASSLPRVFNSEQFL.

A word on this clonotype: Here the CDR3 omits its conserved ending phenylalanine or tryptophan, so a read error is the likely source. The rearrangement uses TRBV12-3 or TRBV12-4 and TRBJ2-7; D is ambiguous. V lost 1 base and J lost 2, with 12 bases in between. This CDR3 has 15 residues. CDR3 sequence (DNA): TGTGCCAGCAGTTTAGGGAGAGTGGGGACCTACGAGCAGTACATC. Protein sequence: CASSLGRVGTYEQYI.

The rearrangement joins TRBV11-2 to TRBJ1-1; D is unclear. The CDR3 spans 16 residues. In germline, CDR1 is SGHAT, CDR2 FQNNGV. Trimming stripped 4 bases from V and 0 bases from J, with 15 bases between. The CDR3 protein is CASSSATMGMNTEAFF. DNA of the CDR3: TGTGCCAGCAGCTCAGCGACGATGGGGATGAACACTGAAGCTTTCTTT.

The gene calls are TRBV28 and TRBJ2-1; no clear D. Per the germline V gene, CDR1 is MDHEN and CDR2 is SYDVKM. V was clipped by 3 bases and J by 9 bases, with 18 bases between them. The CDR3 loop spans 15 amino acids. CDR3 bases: TGTGCCAGCAGTTTCAAGCAAGGGATTGGTGGTGAGCAGTTCTTC. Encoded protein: CASSFKQGIGGEQFF.

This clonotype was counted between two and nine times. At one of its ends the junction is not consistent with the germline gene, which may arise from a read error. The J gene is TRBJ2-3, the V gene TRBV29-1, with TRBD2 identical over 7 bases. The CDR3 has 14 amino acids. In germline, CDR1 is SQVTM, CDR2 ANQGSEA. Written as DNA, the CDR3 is TGTAGCGTTGTCCTATGGGACTACACAGATACGCAGTATTTT. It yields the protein CSVVLWDYTDTQYF.

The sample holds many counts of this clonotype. This chain's CDR3 is CASSLATGGGDTQYF. The CDR3 DNA reads as TGTGCCAGCAGCTTGGCTACAGGAGGGGGAGATACGCAGTATTTT. This chain connects TRBV5-6 to TRBJ2-3; perhaps D is TRBD1 or TRBD2 (6 bases each). Trimming removed 0 bases from V and 5 bases from J, with 13 bases in between. Germline CDR1 reads SGHDT; CDR2 reads YYEEEE. The length of the CDR3 is 15 residues.

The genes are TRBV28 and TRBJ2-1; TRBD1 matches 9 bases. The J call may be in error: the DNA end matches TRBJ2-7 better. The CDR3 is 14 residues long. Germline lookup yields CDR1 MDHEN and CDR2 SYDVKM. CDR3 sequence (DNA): TGTGCCAGCAGACCCGGACAGGGGATGAGTGAGCAGTACTTC. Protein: CASRPGQGMSEQYF.

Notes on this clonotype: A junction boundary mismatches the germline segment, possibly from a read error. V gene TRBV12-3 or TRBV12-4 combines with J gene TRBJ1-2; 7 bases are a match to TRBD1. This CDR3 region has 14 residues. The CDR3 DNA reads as TGTGCCAGCAGGTTAGACAGGGCAGACTATGGCTACACCTTC. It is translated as CASRLDRADYGYTF.

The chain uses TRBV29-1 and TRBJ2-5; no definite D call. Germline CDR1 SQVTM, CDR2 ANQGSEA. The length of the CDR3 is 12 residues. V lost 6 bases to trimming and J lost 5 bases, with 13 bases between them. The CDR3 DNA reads TGCAGCGTCTATCCTGGAGACGAGACCCAGTACTTC. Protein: CSVYPGDETQYF.

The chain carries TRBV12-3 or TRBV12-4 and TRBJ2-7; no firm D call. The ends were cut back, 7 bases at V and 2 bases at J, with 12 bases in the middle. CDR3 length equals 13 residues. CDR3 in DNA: TGTGCCAGCACTATGATTCATACCTACGAGCAGTACTTC. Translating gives CASTMIHTYEQYF.

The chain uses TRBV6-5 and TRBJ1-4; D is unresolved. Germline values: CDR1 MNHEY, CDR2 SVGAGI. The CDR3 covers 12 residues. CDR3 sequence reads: CTSRPTVGELFF. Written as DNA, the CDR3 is TGTACGAGCAGGCCAACTGTTGGTGAACTGTTTTTT.

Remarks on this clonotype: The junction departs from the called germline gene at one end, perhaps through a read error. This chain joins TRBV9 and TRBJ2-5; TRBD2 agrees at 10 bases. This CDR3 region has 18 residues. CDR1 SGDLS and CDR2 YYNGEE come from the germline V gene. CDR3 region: CASSVAASGSIGQETLYF. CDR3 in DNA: TGTGCCAGCAGCGTAGCGGCTAGCGGGAGTATTGGGCAAGAGACCCTGTACTTC.

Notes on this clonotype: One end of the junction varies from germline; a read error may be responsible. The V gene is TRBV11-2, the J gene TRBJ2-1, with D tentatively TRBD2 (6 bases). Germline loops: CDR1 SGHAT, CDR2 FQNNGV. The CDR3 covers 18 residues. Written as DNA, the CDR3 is TGTGCCCGCAGCTTACATGTGCGGGACTGGGCCTCGTACAATGAGCACTTCTTC. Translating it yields CARSLHVRDWASYNEHFF.

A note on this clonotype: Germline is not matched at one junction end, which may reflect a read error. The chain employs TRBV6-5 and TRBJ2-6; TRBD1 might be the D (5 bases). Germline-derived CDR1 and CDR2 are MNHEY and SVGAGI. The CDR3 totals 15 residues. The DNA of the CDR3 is TGTGCCAGCAGTTCTCCGGCGGTTGGGGCCAACATCCTGACTTTC. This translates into CASSSPAVGANILTF.

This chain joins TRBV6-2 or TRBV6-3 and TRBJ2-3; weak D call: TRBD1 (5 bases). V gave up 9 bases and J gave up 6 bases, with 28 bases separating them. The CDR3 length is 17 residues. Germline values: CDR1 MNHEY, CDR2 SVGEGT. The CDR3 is CASRYPMTVCHQDTQYF. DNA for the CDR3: TGTGCCAGTCGTTACCCGATGACAGTATGCCACCAGGATACGCAGTATTTT.